The 26 T cell receptor beta chains in this list originate from one sample, sequenced in a study of T cells in localized non-small cell lung cancer. Some clones are missing from TCRdb's copy, which holds only in-frame ones; the method was immunoSEQ multiplex PCR. The repertoire includes approximately 20,000 clones, 75% to 95% of them detected once, and about 4% sits in the top ten. The sequences come from peripheral blood, collected before any cancer treatment. These receptors originate from a male donor older than 55 with stage I squamous cell lung carcinoma.

The V gene is TRBV13, the J gene TRBJ1-3; D not certain. The germline V and J ends were trimmed by 3 bases and 0 bases, with 6 bases remaining between them. The CDR3 length is 14 residues. Germline-derived CDR1 and CDR2 are PRHDT and FYEKMQ (reference sequence). This chain's CDR3 is CASSLWLSGNTIYF. The CDR3 nucleotides read TGTGCCAGCAGCTTGTGGCTCTCTGGAAACACCATATATTTT.

CDR3 loop: CASSLGTGGSSDTQYF. The CDR3 nucleotides read TGCGCCAGCAGCCTCGGGACAGGGGGCTCGTCAGATACGCAGTATTTT. V and J are TRBV4-3 and TRBJ2-3, with TRBD1 matching over 12 bases. The CDR3 runs to 16 residues. Germline V gene lookup returns CDR1 LGHNA and CDR2 YSLEER. V lost 4 bases, J lost 4 bases, and 6 bases stayed unmatched.

On this clone itself: The junction departs from germline at one end; a sequencing error may be responsible. The gene calls are TRBV6-5 and TRBJ1-1; D is uncertain. The CDR3 is made up of 11 amino acids. Germline V gene sequence: CDR1 MNHEY, CDR2 SVGAGI. The CDR3 DNA sequence: TGTGCCAGCACTTACATCACTGAAGCTTTCTTT. Translation: CASTYITEAFF.

Only a few counts were recorded for this clone. J is TRBJ2-5 and V is TRBV2; D gene ambiguous. This CDR3 is built from 12 residues. The germline V gene encodes CDR1 SNHLY and CDR2 FYNNEI. V was shortened by 7 bases and J by 1 base, with 7 bases between the two germline ends. This chain's CDR3 is CASILAQETQYF. CDR3 sequence (DNA): TGTGCCAGCATCTTAGCCCAAGAGACCCAGTACTTC.

This clone appeared once. J is TRBJ2-3 and V is TRBV10-3; TRBD2 matches 7 bases. V gave up 3 bases and J gave up 1 base; unmatched junction bases: 4. The germline gives CDR1 ENHRY, CDR2 SYGVKD. The CDR3 totals 15 residues. The CDR3 loop reads CAISETSVGTDTQYF. In DNA, the CDR3 is TGTGCCATCAGTGAAACTAGCGTGGGCACAGATACGCAGTATTTT.

The chain combines TRBV7-7 with TRBJ2-5; TRBD2 might be the D (6 bases). The V end lost 3 bases, the J end lost 4 bases, and 9 bases lay between the germline ends. CDR1 is SSHAT and CDR2 is FNYEAQ in the germline V gene (reference sequence). This CDR3 has 13 amino acids. The CDR3 DNA sequence: TGTGCCAGCAGCTTTGGGGGAGGAGAGACCCAGTACTTC. It is translated as CASSFGGGETQYF.

The rearrangement uses TRBV5-1 and TRBJ1-5; 9 positions agree with TRBD1. The CDR3 extends over 15 amino acids. V shed 0 bases and J 6 bases; nucleotides not matched to a gene: 4. The germline CDR1 and CDR2 sequences are SGHRS and YFSETQ. The CDR3 here is CASSLEGTGSQPQHF. The CDR3 nucleotides are TGCGCCAGCAGCTTGGAAGGGACAGGGAGTCAGCCCCAGCATTTT.

This chain uses TRBV28 with TRBJ2-2; 8 bases are shared with TRBD1. The CDR3 loop spans 18 amino acids. Germline V gene lookup returns CDR1 MDHEN and CDR2 SYDVKM. V gave up 5 bases and J gave up 1 base; unmatched junction bases: 12. CDR3 in DNA: TGTGCCAGCAGTGACGACCCCCTAGGACAGGGGAACACCGGGGAGCTGTTTTTT. Its protein product is CASSDDPLGQGNTGELFF.

This clone has just a few counts. J is TRBJ2-1 and V is TRBV7-8; D not resolved. The CDR3 runs to 14 residues. From germline, CDR1 is SGHVS and CDR2 FQNEAQ. The ends were cut back, 0 bases at V and 13 bases at J, with 16 bases in the middle. This CDR3 reads CASSLAVNGPPQFF. DNA of the CDR3: TGTGCCAGCAGCTTAGCCGTCAACGGGCCTCCCCAGTTCTTC.

This chain uses TRBV5-1 with TRBJ2-1; D is undetermined. Trimming cost V 2 bases and J 8 bases, with 17 bases left between them. Per the germline V gene, CDR1 is SGHRS and CDR2 is YFSETQ. There are 15 residues in the CDR3. The CDR3 spells CASSFGQMGWDEQFF. The CDR3 DNA is TGCGCCAGCAGCTTCGGCCAGATGGGTTGGGATGAGCAGTTCTTC.

The V call is TRBV10-3, the J call TRBJ1-1, with D unclear. The ends were cut back, 2 bases at V and 10 bases at J, with 14 bases in the middle. CDR1 is ENHRY, CDR2 SYGVKD, per germline. The CDR3 spans 13 residues. The CDR3, as DNA: TGTGCCATCAGTGAGGCTTCTCCAAAAGGAGCTTTCTTT. This translates into CAISEASPKGAFF.

The genes are TRBV28 and TRBJ2-5; D is unclear. V was pared by 4 bases and J by 1 base, with 13 bases between. Germline CDR1 MDHEN, CDR2 SYDVKM. This CDR3 is 15 amino acids long. The CDR3 DNA follows: TGTGCCAGCAGTTCCCAGGTACGGGTCCAAGAGACCCAGTACTTC. It specifies CASSSQVRVQETQYF.

In this sample, this clone turned up once. The chain recombines TRBV19 with TRBJ2-7, with D hard to call. The germline CDR1 and CDR2 sequences are LNHDA and SQIVND (reference sequence). The CDR3 consists of 11 residues. Trimming pared 3 bases from V and 5 bases from J, leaving 5 bases between. CDR3 sequence: CASSIQDEQYF. CDR3 sequence (DNA): TGTGCCAGTAGTATTCAGGACGAGCAGTACTTC.

In this sample, this clone turned up a few times. The genes are TRBV6-6 and TRBJ1-2; D unclear. This CDR3 is built from 14 residues. Trimming pared 7 bases from V and 5 bases from J, leaving 17 bases between. Germline V gives CDR1 MNHNY, CDR2 SVGAGI (reference sequence). CDR3 protein: CASTMGPSGYGYTF. DNA of the CDR3: TGTGCCAGCACTATGGGCCCTTCTGGGTATGGCTACACCTTC.

The V call is TRBV1, the J call TRBJ2-2; the table's D call of TRBD2 was not tested on the DNA. TRBV1 is designated a pseudogene. The CDR3 is made up of 17 amino acids. CDR3 DNA sequence: TGCACCAGCAGCCAAGATCCGGGCGGGAGGGGGACCGGGGAGCTGTTTTTT. It encodes CTSSQDPGGRGTGELFF.

The V gene is TRBV19, the J gene TRBJ1-1; D is uncertain. The length of the CDR3 is 13 residues. CDR1 is LNHDA, CDR2 SQIVND, per germline (reference sequence). V was cut by 5 bases and J by 3 bases, with 10 bases left in between. The CDR3, as DNA: TGTGCCAGTAGTTCACGTATTTACACTGAAGCTTTCTTT. Its protein product is CASSSRIYTEAFF. Looking up the rest from reference TRBV19 and TRBJ1-1 gives the full variable domain: DGGITQSPKYLFRKEGQNVTLSCEQNLNHDAMYWYRQDPGQGLRLIYYSQIVNDFQKGDIAEGYSVSREKKESFPLTVTSAQKNPTAFYLCASSSRIYTEAFFGQGTRLTVV.

The J gene is TRBJ2-1, the V gene TRBV5-6; D ambiguous. CDR1 is SGHDT, CDR2 YYEEEE, per germline. With 6 bases removed from V and 7 bases from J, the gap between germline ends came to 23 bases. This CDR3 spans 16 amino acids. CDR3 region: CASKPEGMGMGNEQFF. The CDR3 bases are TGTGCCAGCAAACCCGAAGGGATGGGTATGGGGAATGAGCAGTTCTTC.

The chain has TRBV18 and TRBJ1-5; TRBD1 matches at 7 bases. V dropped 2 bases and J dropped 5; count of bases not matched to a gene: 6. The CDR3 is made up of 15 amino acids. Germline V gene sequence: CDR1 KGHSH, CDR2 LQKENI. CDR3 DNA sequence: TGTGCCAGCTCACCATCCGGGACAGTTGATCAGCCCCAGCATTTT. Translation gives CASSPSGTVDQPQHF. The whole variable domain, filled in from reference TRBV18 and TRBJ1-5, reads NAGVMQNPRHLVRRRGQEARLRCSPMKGHSHVYWYRQLPEEGLKFMVYLQKENIIDESGMPKERFSAEFPKEGPSILRIQQVVRGDSAAYFCASSPSGTVDQPQHFGDGTRLSIL.

This clone came up a few times. The rearrangement joins TRBV7-9 to TRBJ2-2, with D tentatively TRBD2 (5 bases). Germline V gene data show CDR1 as SEHNR and CDR2 as FQNEAQ (reference sequence). Trimming pared 6 bases from V and 2 bases from J, leaving 7 bases between. CDR3 size: 13 residues. CDR3 sequence: CASSTRNTGELFF. The CDR3 DNA follows: TGTGCCAGCAGTACTAGAAACACCGGGGAGCTGTTTTTT.

The J gene is TRBJ2-5, the V gene TRBV27, with unresolved D. Between the trimmed V and J ends, which lost 1 base and 3 bases, there was a span of 9 bases. The length of the CDR3 is 14 residues. Germline CDR1 and CDR2: MNHEY and SMNVEV (reference sequence). CDR3 bases: TGTGCCAGCAGTTTATTAGGCGGAGAAGAGACCCAGTACTTC. It specifies CASSLLGGEETQYF.

This clone showed up just once. The chain links TRBV28 to TRBJ2-1; D gene uncertain. The CDR3 has 15 residues. The germline gives CDR1 MDHEN, CDR2 SYDVKM. V was cut by 1 base and J by 12 bases, with 19 bases left in between. CDR3 loop: CASSLSQDHTPVQFF. In DNA form, the CDR3 reads TGTGCCAGCAGTTTATCGCAGGACCATACACCTGTGCAGTTCTTC.

CDR3 DNA sequence: TGTGCCAGCAGCTTGCAAGGACTAGCCTACGAGCAGTACTTC. Translation: CASSLQGLAYEQYF. The V and J genes are TRBV5-5 and TRBJ2-7; TRBD2 aligns across 7 bases. The junction had 3 bases not matched to a gene; V was cut back by 1 base and J by 2 bases. The V gene's germline CDR1 is SGHKS and CDR2 YYEKEE (reference sequence). The CDR3 sequence is 14 residues long.

The chain uses TRBV7-2 and TRBJ2-7; D gene ambiguous. Germline V lookup: CDR1 SGHTA, CDR2 FQGNSA. This CDR3 region has 15 residues. Trimming stripped 5 bases from V and 0 bases from J, with 14 bases between. The CDR3, as DNA: TGTGCCAGCAGCCCCCGCGACATAAACTCCTACGAGCAGTACTTC. It yields the protein CASSPRDINSYEQYF.

The chain couples TRBV5-8 to TRBJ2-7, with D possibly being TRBD1 or TRBD2 (5 bases each). This CDR3 comprises 12 residues. The ends were cut back, 3 bases at V and 2 bases at J, with 6 bases in the middle. From germline, CDR1 is SGHTS and CDR2 YDEGEE. The DNA for the CDR3 is TGTGCCAGCAGCTGGGGGACCTACGAGCAGTACTTC. Translated: CASSWGTYEQYF.

In this sample, this clone turned up once. This chain links TRBV6-1 with TRBJ2-4, with D uncertain. CDR3 size: 13 residues. The V end was cut by 7 bases, the J end by 7 bases, with 14 bases between. Germline values: CDR1 MNHNS, CDR2 SASEGT. In nucleotides, the CDR3 is TGTGCCAGCACCCTGTACGTAGAGAACATTCAGTACTTC. Protein sequence: CASTLYVENIQYF.

CDR3 DNA sequence: TGTGCCAGCACCTTTCACAGGGGTTCCTACGAGCAGTACTTC. Translating gives CASTFHRGSYEQYF. The chain recombines TRBV7-6 with TRBJ2-7; TRBD1 aligns across 7 bases. With V trimmed by 7 bases and J by 1 base, 7 bases remained unmatched. The germline gives CDR1 SGHVS, CDR2 FNYEAQ. The CDR3 contains 14 residues.